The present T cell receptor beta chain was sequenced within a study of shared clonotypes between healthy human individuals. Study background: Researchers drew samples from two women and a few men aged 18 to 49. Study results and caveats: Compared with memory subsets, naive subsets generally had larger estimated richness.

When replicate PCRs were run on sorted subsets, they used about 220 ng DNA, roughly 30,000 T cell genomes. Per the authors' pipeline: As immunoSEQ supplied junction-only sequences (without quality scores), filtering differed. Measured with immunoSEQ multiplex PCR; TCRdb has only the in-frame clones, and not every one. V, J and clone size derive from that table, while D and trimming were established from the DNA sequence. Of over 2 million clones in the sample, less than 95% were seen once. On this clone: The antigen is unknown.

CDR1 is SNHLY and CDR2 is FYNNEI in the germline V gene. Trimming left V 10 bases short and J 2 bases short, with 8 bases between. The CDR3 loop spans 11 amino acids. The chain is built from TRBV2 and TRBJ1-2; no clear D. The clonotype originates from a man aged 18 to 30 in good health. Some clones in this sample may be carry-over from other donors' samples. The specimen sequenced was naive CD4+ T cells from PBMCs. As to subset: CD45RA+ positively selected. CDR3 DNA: TGTGCCATCGGACGGAACTATGGCTACACCTTC. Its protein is CAIGRNYGYTF. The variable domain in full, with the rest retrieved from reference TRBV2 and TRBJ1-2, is EPEVTQTPSHQVTQMGQEVILRCVPISNHLYFYWYRQILGQKVEFLVSFYNNEISEKSEIFDDQFSVERPDGSNFTLKIRSTKLEDSAMYFCAIGRNYGYTFGSGTRLTVV.